The 27 T cell receptor beta chains listed next were all sequenced from one sample in a study of CD8+CD57+ T cells in acquired aplastic anemia. Genomic DNA, serving as template, underwent TCR beta VDJ and CDR3 profiling. Via MiXCR, TCRdb re-called the reads, giving one row per CDR3 protein. The sample lists some 410,000 distinct CDR3 sequences, 65% to 80% occurring once. The sequencing sample was made of sorted CD4+, CD8+, or CD8+CD57+ T cells (not recorded which) from PBMCs. The origin of the receptors is a human donor in good health, serving as a control.

The chain employs TRBV6-5 and TRBJ2-3, with D unresolved. With 7 bases removed from V and 6 bases from J, the gap between germline ends came to 14 bases. There are 13 residues in the CDR3. CDR1 and CDR2 from the germline V gene are MNHEY and SVGAGI. In DNA form, the CDR3 reads TGTGCCAGCAAGGTGTCTTCCGGCGATACGCAGTATTTT. Amino acids: CASKVSSGDTQYF.

The V call is TRBV20-1, the J call TRBJ2-2; possible D gene TRBD1, 5 bases. The CDR3 sequence is 16 residues long. Looked up from germline, CDR1 is DFQATT and CDR2 is SNEGSKA (reference sequence). Trimming cost V 0 bases and J 4 bases, with 15 bases left between them. This chain's CDR3 is CSARDPPGRATGELFF. CDR3 coding DNA: TGCAGTGCTAGAGACCCCCCAGGGCGCGCCACCGGGGAGCTGTTTTTT.

The chain links TRBV19 to TRBJ1-1, with D possibly matching TRBD1 (5 bases). V was trimmed by 3 bases and J by 5 bases, leaving 7 bases between them. Germline V gives CDR1 LNHDA, CDR2 SQIVND (reference sequence). The length of the CDR3 is 12 residues. Written as DNA, the CDR3 is TGTGCCAGTAGTATGGGGGGTACTGAAGCTTTCTTT. Translating gives CASSMGGTEAFF. Together with reference TRBV19 and TRBJ1-1, the CDR3 gives the full variable domain: DGGITQSPKYLFRKEGQNVTLSCEQNLNHDAMYWYRQDPGQGLRLIYYSQIVNDFQKGDIAEGYSVSREKKESFPLTVTSAQKNPTAFYLCASSMGGTEAFFGQGTRLTVV.

This sequence joins TRBV11-1 and TRBJ1-6, with D perhaps TRBD1 (5 bases). V lost 11 bases to trimming and J lost 5 bases, with 25 bases between them. The CDR3 extends over 17 amino acids. Germline CDR1 and CDR2: SGHAT and FQDESV (reference sequence). This chain's CDR3 is CAWSTGGGNTHNSPLHF. Here the CDR3 DNA reads TGTGCCTGGAGTACAGGTGGGGGGAACACCCATAATTCACCCCTCCACTTT. The variable domain in full, with the rest retrieved from reference TRBV11-1 and TRBJ1-6, is EAEVAQSPRYKITEKSQAVAFWCDPISGHATLYWYRQILGQGPELLVQFQDESVVDDSQLPKDRFSAERLKGVDSTLKIQPAELGDSAMYLCAWSTGGGNTHNSPLHFGNGTRLTVT.

This clonotype showed up just once. The conserved final phenylalanine or tryptophan is absent from the CDR3, which likely points to a read error. No DNA is shown, since the ends of the CDR3 on it are uncertain; the CDR3 is the one TCRdb lists. The chain has TRBV7-3 and TRBJ1-4. A total of 12 residues make up the CDR3, ends included. Germline V gives CDR1 SGHTA, CDR2 FQGTGA. CDR3 residues: CASSEQKENLFA.

A note on this clonotype: The missing conserved phenylalanine or tryptophan at the end of this CDR3 makes a read error likely. The DNA is omitted, as the CDR3 cannot be located on it reliably, and the CDR3 follows TCRdb's listing. The CDR3 reads CASSPRVSDGYTFGS. The chain uses TRBV2 and TRBJ2-2; no DNA check was done on the table's D call, TRBD1. A total of 15 residues make up the CDR3, ends included. From germline, CDR1 is SNHLY and CDR2 FYNNEI.

The chain has TRBV14 and TRBJ1-1; 7 bases map to TRBD1. The CDR3 totals 16 residues. J was trimmed by 5 bases and V by 4 bases; bases with no gene match: 13. Germline V gene lookup returns CDR1 SGHDN and CDR2 FVKESK. CDR3 loop: CASSRRQGEGGTEAFF. CDR3 nucleotide sequence: TGTGCCAGCAGCCGCCGACAGGGTGAGGGAGGGACTGAAGCTTTCTTT.

The J gene is TRBJ2-2, the V gene TRBV5-1; tentatively, D is TRBD1 (6 bases). V shed 0 bases and J shed 7 bases, with 13 bases lying between them. CDR1 and CDR2 from the germline V gene are SGHRS and YFSETQ. CDR3 length: 15 residues. DNA of the CDR3: TGCGCCAGCAGCTTGGGACGGGACACCGACGGGGAGCTGTTTTTT. It codes for CASSLGRDTDGELFF.

This chain joins TRBV21-1 and TRBJ1-1; the listed D gene, TRBD1, was not tested against the DNA. TRBV21-1 is classified as a pseudogene. CDR3 length: 14 residues. Here the CDR3 DNA reads TGTGCCAGCAGGGATGGGGGGGCTAACACTGAAGCTTTCTTT. As protein: CASRDGGANTEAFF.

On this clonotype itself: One junction end does not reproduce the germline sequence, and a read error may be involved. V usage is TRBV29-1 and J usage is TRBJ2-3, with 11 nucleotides matching TRBD2. Germline CDR1 and CDR2: SQVTM and ANQGSEA. The CDR3 contains 12 residues. The CDR3: CIAGGDTDTQYF. CDR3 coding DNA: TGTATAGCGGGGGGGGACACAGATACGCAGTATTTT.

The J gene is TRBJ2-1, the V gene TRBV20-1, with a tentative D call TRBD1 (6 bases). The CDR3 consists of 17 residues. CDR1 and CDR2 from the germline V gene are DFQATT and SNEGSKA (reference sequence). V was cut by 6 bases and J by 1 base, with 22 bases left in between. This CDR3 reads CSAGAGSSGISYNEQFF. DNA of the CDR3: TGCAGTGCGGGGGCAGGTTCCTCTGGGATTTCCTACAATGAGCAGTTCTTC.

This clonotype was observed a single time. The chain employs TRBV7-2 and TRBJ2-3, with TRBD1 as a possible D gene (5 bases). V was shortened by 4 bases and J by 12 bases, with 26 bases between the two germline ends. CDR3 length: 16 amino acids. Looked up from germline, CDR1 is SGHTA and CDR2 is FQGNSA. The CDR3, as DNA: TGTGCCAGCAGCTCAAGGGGAAGCGAGACCCAGTACTTCCAGTATTTT. Amino acids: CASSSRGSETQYFQYF.

The J gene is TRBJ1-3, the V gene TRBV25-1; possibly TRBD1 for D (6 bases). V gave up 8 bases and J gave up 2 bases, with 10 bases separating them. This CDR3 is 13 amino acids long. The V gene's germline CDR1 is MGHDK and CDR2 SYGVNS. The CDR3 protein is CASSDSTGNTIYF. The DNA of the CDR3 is TGTGCCAGCTCGGACAGCACTGGAAACACCATATATTTT.

This chain joins TRBV9 and TRBJ2-7, with D tentatively TRBD1 (5 bases). The germline CDR1 and CDR2 sequences are SGDLS and YYNGEE. The CDR3 runs 14 residues. Trimming stripped 4 bases from V and 13 bases from J, with 24 bases between. CDR3 residues: CASSQGHRPGYGYF. The CDR3 DNA sequence: TGTGCCAGCAGCCAAGGGCACCGGCCAGGGTATGGCTACTTC.

In this sample, this clonotype turned up a few times. The chain carries TRBV7-3 and TRBJ1-6; unclear D gene. The germline gives CDR1 SGHTA, CDR2 FQGTGA. Between the trimmed V and J ends, which lost 5 bases and 8 bases, there was a span of 10 bases. The CDR3 runs 13 residues. CDR3 bases: TGTGCCAGCAGCCCCCAGGCGGATTCACCCCTCCACTTT. Amino acids: CASSPQADSPLHF.

This chain links TRBV7-8 with TRBJ2-1, with 9 positions matching TRBD2. CDR3 length equals 16 residues. Germline CDR1 is SGHVS and CDR2 is FQNEAQ. The V and J ends lost 5 bases and 9 bases, in that order; junction bases with no gene match: 14. The CDR3 nucleotides are TGTGCCAGCAGCGTAGGTAGCCTAGCGGGACCAACTGAGCAGTTCTTC. It specifies CASSVGSLAGPTEQFF.

The CDR3 protein is CASSFSSGGGDTQYF. As DNA, the CDR3 is TGTGCCAGCAGTTTTTCGTCAGGGGGTGGTGATACGCAGTATTTT. The rearrangement uses TRBV12-3 or TRBV12-4 and TRBJ2-3; TRBD1 agrees at 7 bases. This CDR3 comprises 15 residues. The V segment lost 3 bases and the J segment 6 bases; nucleotides outside the gene matches: 9.

This clonotype occurred many times. The chain joins TRBV9 to TRBJ1-6, with D hard to call. The CDR3 covers 13 residues. The germline gives CDR1 SGDLS, CDR2 YYNGEE. The V and J ends lost 0 bases and 9 bases respectively, with 7 bases between them. CDR3 coding DNA: TGTGCCAGCAGCGTAGATGGCCTTTCACCCCTCCACTTT. Amino acid sequence: CASSVDGLSPLHF.

The chain employs TRBV9 and TRBJ2-7, with 9 bases lining up with TRBD1. This CDR3 region has 15 residues. Germline V gene data show CDR1 as SGDLS and CDR2 as YYNGEE. With 3 bases clipped from V and 11 bases from J, the junction kept 15 bases outside the gene matches. The CDR3 DNA follows: TGTGCCAGCAGCGAGGGACAGGGAATCTCTTACGCGGAGTACTTC. It yields the protein CASSEGQGISYAEYF.

As regards this clonotype: One end of the junction does not line up with germline, which may come from a read error. The rearrangement joins TRBV11-2 to TRBJ1-1; possible D gene TRBD1, 5 bases. Germline V CDR1 and CDR2: SGHAT, FQNNGV. The CDR3 has 11 amino acids. DNA of the CDR3: TGTGCCAGCAGTTTAGGGGCTGAAGCTTTCTTT. This sequence encodes CASSLGAEAFF. The full variable domain, with the rest looked up from reference TRBV11-2 and TRBJ1-1, is EAGVAQSPRYKIIEKRQSVAFWCNPISGHATLYWYQQILGQGPKLLIQFQNNGVVDDSQLPKDRFSAERLKGVDSTLKIQPAKLEDSAVYLCASSLGAEAFFGQGTRLTVV.

Note on this clonotype: Here the CDR3 omits its conserved ending phenylalanine or tryptophan, so a read error is the likely source. No DNA is shown, since the ends of the CDR3 on it are uncertain; the CDR3 is the one TCRdb lists. This rearrangement joins TRBV7-8 to TRBJ1-5. The germline V gene encodes CDR1 SGHVS and CDR2 FQNEAQ. The CDR3 adds up to 13 amino acids, both ends counted. CDR3 residues: CASRRANSPLHFC.

This clonotype was seen ten or more times. The chain uses TRBV7-2 and TRBJ2-3; no clear D gene. Per germline, CDR1 SGHTA and CDR2 FQGNSA. This CDR3 spans 14 amino acids. Trimming removed 1 base at V and 0 bases at J, with 5 bases between. The CDR3 DNA follows: TGTGCCAGCAGCTTAGAACGGAGCACAGATACGCAGTATTTT. Translated: CASSLERSTDTQYF.

The rearrangement links TRBV5-1 to TRBJ1-1; D is unclear. The CDR3 contains 13 residues. Germline CDR1 SGHRS, CDR2 YFSETQ. V was clipped by 4 bases and J by 10 bases, with 17 bases between them. The CDR3 region is CASSPSLSTGAFF. The CDR3 DNA reads as TGCGCCAGCAGCCCCTCTTTGAGCACGGGAGCTTTCTTT.

This clonotype has a count of ten or more. The CDR3 sequence is CASSSSGPGSREKLFF. For the CDR3, the DNA is TGTGCCAGCAGTTCCTCGGGTCCGGGCTCGAGGGAAAAACTGTTTTTT. The rearrangement links TRBV5-6 to TRBJ1-4, with D uncertain. The V and J ends lost 5 bases and 8 bases respectively, with 22 bases between them. In germline, CDR1 is SGHDT, CDR2 YYEEEE. The CDR3 contains 16 residues.

This clonotype is a singleton in its sample. V and J are TRBV5-6 and TRBJ2-1; TRBD1 matches 7 bases. The germline gives CDR1 SGHDT, CDR2 YYEEEE. The CDR3 totals 15 residues. With 2 bases clipped from V and 6 bases from J, the junction kept 8 bases outside the gene matches. For the CDR3, the DNA is TGTGCCAGCAGCTTAGGGACAGACAGGGCCAATGAGCAGTTCTTC. Translated: CASSLGTDRANEQFF.

This clonotype was found once. The chain couples TRBV2 to TRBJ2-7; D unclear. Gene TRBJ2-5 matches the end of the DNA better, so the J call may be wrong. CDR3 size: 13 residues. CDR1 is SNHLY, CDR2 FYNNEI, per germline. As DNA, the CDR3 is TGTGCCAGCAGTGAGGTACACGATGAGACCCAGTACTTC. This codes for CASSEVHDETQYF.

In the case of this clonotype: A read error may be the cause here, since a much bigger clone is one base away. The V call is TRBV20-1, the J call TRBJ1-2; TRBD1 agrees at 8 bases. Germline V lookup: CDR1 DFQATT, CDR2 SNEGSKA (reference sequence). V lost 3 bases and J lost 4; bases outside the gene matches: 16. This CDR3 is 17 amino acids long. CDR3 DNA: TGCAGTGCTAGTGCTCCCCCACAGGGGGTGGCAGTCTATGGCTACACCTTC. Translation gives CSASAPPQGVAVYGYTF.